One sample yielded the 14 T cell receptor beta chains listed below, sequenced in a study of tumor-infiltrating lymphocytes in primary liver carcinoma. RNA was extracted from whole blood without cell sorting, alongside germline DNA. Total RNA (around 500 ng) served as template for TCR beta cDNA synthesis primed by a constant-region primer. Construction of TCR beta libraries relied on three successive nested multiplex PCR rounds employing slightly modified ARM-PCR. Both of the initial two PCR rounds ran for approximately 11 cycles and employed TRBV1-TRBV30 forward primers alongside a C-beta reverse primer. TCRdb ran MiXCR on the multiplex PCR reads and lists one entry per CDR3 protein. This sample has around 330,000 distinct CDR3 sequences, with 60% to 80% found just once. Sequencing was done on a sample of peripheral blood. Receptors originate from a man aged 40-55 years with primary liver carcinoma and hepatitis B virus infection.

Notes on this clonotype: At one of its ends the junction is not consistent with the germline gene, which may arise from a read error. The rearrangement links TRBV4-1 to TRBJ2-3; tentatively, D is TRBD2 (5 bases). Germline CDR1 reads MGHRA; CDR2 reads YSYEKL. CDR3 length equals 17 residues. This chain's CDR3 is CASSQDQRRDRTDTRYF. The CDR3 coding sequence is TGCGCCAGCAGTCAGGACCAGAGGAGAGATAGGACTGATACGCGGTATTTT.

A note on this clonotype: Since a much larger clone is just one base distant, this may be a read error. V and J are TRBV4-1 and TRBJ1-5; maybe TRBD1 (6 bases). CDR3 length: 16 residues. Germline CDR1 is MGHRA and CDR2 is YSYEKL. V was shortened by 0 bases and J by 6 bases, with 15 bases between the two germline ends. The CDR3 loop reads CASSQDQLGGSQPQHF. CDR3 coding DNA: TGCGCCAGCAGCCAAGATCAATTAGGGGGAAGTCAGCCCCAGCATTTT.

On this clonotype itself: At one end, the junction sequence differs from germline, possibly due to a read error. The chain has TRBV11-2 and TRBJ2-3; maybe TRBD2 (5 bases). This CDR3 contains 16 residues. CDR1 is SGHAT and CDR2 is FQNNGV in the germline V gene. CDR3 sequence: CVSSLRVAHSTDRQYF. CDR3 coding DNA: TGTGTCAGCAGCCTACGCGTAGCGCATAGCACAGATAGGCAGTATTTT.

This chain's CDR3 is CASSQAGLADYEQYF. The CDR3, as DNA: TGTGCCAGCAGCCAAGCAGGACTAGCGGATTACGAGCAGTACTTC. This chain connects TRBV14 to TRBJ2-7; 10 bases line up with TRBD2. The CDR3 extends over 15 amino acids. CDR1 and CDR2 from the germline V gene are SGHDN and FVKESK. J was trimmed by 4 bases and V by 1 base; bases with no gene match: 4.

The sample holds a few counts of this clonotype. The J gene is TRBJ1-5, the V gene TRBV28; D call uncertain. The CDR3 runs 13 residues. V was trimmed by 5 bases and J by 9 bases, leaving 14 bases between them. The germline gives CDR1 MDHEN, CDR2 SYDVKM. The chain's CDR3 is CASSQPGKRPQHF. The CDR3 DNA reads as TGTGCCAGCAGTCAACCGGGTAAGCGGCCCCAGCATTTT.

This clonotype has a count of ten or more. The CDR3 spells CASSLVGGTGELFF. The CDR3 bases are TGTGCCAGCAGCTTAGTCGGGGGTACCGGGGAGCTGTTTTTT. The chain links TRBV13 to TRBJ2-2; perhaps TRBD2 as D (6 bases). The V and J ends lost 1 base and 5 bases respectively, with 8 bases between them. Germline V gives CDR1 PRHDT, CDR2 FYEKMQ (reference sequence). The CDR3 has 14 residues. The complete variable domain, with remaining parts taken from reference TRBV13 and TRBJ2-2, reads AAGVIQSPRHLIKEKRETATLKCYPIPRHDTVYWYQQGPGQDPQFLISFYEKMQSDKGSIPDRFSAQQFSDYHSELNMSSLELGDSALYFCASSLVGGTGELFFGEGSRLTVL.

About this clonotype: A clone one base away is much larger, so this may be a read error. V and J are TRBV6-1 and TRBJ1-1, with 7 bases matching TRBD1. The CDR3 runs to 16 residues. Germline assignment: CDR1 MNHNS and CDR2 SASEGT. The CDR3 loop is CDSSRDSRRRNTEAFF. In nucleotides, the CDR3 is TGTGACAGCAGCAGGGACAGCCGAAGAAGGAACACTGAAGCTTTCTTT.

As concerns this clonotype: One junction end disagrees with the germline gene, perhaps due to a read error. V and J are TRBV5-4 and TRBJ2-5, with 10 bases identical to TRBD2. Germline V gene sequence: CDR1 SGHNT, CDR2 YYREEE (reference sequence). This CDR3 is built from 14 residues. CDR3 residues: CASSLGLAGETQCF. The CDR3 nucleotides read TGTGCCAGCAGCTTGGGGCTAGCGGGAGAGACCCAGTGCTTC.

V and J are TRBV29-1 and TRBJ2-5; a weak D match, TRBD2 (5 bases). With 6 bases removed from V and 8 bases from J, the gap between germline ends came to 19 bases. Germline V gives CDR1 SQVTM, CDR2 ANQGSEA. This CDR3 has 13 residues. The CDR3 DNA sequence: TGCAGCGTAGCCGGGATAGGGAGAGATACCCAGTACTTC. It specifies CSVAGIGRDTQYF.

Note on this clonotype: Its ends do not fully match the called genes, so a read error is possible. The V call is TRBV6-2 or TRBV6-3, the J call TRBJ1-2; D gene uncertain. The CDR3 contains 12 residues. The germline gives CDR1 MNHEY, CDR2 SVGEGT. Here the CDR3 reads CASSLGDYGYTF. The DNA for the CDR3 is TGTGCCAGCAGTTTGGGCGACTATGGGTACACCTTC.

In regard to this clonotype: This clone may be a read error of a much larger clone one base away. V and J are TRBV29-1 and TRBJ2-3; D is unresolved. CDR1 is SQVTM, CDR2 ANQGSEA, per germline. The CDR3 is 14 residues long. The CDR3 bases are TGCAGCGTGATACGTCGAATCAGCATAGATACGCAGTATTTT. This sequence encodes CSVIRRISIDTQYF.

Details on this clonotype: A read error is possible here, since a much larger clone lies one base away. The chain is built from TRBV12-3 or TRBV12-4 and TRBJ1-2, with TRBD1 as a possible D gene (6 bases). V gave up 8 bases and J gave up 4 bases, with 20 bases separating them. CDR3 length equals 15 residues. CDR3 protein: CASGPQGLGAYGYTF. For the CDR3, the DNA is TGTGCCAGCGGTCCCCAGGGGTTGGGGGCCTATGGCTACACCTTC.

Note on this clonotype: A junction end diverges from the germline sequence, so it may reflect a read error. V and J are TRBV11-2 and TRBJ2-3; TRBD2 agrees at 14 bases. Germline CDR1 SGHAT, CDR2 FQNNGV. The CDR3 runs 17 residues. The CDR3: CASSSGLAGGISDTQYF. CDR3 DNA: TGTGCCAGCAGCTCCGGACTAGCGGGAGGTATCTCAGACACGCAGTATTTT.

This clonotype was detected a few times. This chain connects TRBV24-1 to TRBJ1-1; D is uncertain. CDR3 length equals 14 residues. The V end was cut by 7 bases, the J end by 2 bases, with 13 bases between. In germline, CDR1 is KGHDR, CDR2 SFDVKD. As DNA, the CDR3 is TGTGCCACCAGGGAGGGCGGAGTTAACACTGAAGCTTTCTTT. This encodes CATREGGVNTEAFF.